This T cell receptor beta chain derives from a study of vaccination and CD4 T cells after COVID-19. Overall study context: The convalescents were made up of six males and four females, two of whom were Hispanic. The authors exposed cells to overlapping spike peptides derived from SARS-CoV-2, HCoV-NL63, HCoV-OC43 and HCoV-229E.

The Oncomine TCR Beta short-read assay sequenced DNA from cultured CD4+ T cells. TCRdb reanalysed the PCR reads using MiXCR and keeps one entry per CDR3 protein. The data show fewer than 15,000 distinct CDR3 sequences, 40% to 45% seen once. Points on this clonotype: Its specificity is not known.

The treatment is: 10-day PBMC culture with coronavirus spike peptide pools or control peptides (ViraFEST assay). Both day 3 and day 7 involved replacing half of the medium with fresh IL-2 medium. V dropped 1 base and J dropped 7; count of bases not matched to a gene: 6. The CDR3 loop spans 14 amino acids. The specimen sequenced was CD4+ T cells from blood, cultured in vitro. The chain combines TRBV12-3 or TRBV12-4 with TRBJ1-1, with 7 positions matching TRBD1. The receptor was isolated from a human donor who had recovered from COVID-19. The CDR3 coding sequence is TGTGCCAGCAGTTTAGACAGGGGAGTTGGTGAAGCTTTCTTT. Residues: CASSLDRGVGEAFF.